Below, 30 T cell receptor beta chains from the same sample are listed, as sequenced in a study of human T cells and chemical hapten exposure. Time point denoted: pre-sensitization, week 0. The treatment denotes: therapeutic diphenylcyclopropenone sensitization with weekly scalp DPC. Via MiXCR, TCRdb re-called the RACE reads, giving one row per CDR3 protein. This sample yields about 350,000 distinct CDR3 sequences, of which approximately 5.8% are seen a single time; about 8.7% belongs to the top ten. The sample here was whole blood, taken in connection with sensitization to the hapten diphenylcyclopropenone (DPC). Receptors originate from a woman aged 18 to 35 with alopecia areata. Some clones in this sample may be carry-over from other donors' samples.

This chain links TRBV5-1 with TRBJ2-5; D assignment may be TRBD1 or TRBD2 (5 bases each). In germline, CDR1 is SGHRS, CDR2 YFSETQ. Trimming pared 5 bases from V and 2 bases from J, leaving 13 bases between. This CDR3 is 14 amino acids long. The CDR3 DNA sequence: TGCGCCAGCAGAGGGACCGAGTTTCAAGAGACCCAGTACTTC. This codes for CASRGTEFQETQYF.

The J gene is TRBJ2-3, the V gene TRBV5-1; possibly TRBD2 for D (6 bases). Germline CDR1 and CDR2: SGHRS and YFSETQ. The CDR3 runs to 14 residues. Trimming took off 5 bases at V and 2 bases at J, with 12 bases between the two ends. CDR3 protein: CASSYGGDTDTQYF. CDR3 nucleotides: TGCGCCAGCAGTTACGGGGGTGACACAGATACGCAGTATTTT.

In its sample, this clonotype was seen a few times. J is TRBJ2-3 and V is TRBV12-3 or TRBV12-4; TRBD1 aligns across 8 bases. Trimming removed 3 bases from V and 6 bases from J; junction bases left unmatched: 8. The CDR3 extends over 15 amino acids. CDR3 amino acids: CASSLTGQGSDTQYF. CDR3 coding DNA: TGTGCCAGCAGTTTGACCGGACAGGGCAGCGATACGCAGTATTTT.

The sample holds many counts of this clonotype. This chain joins TRBV10-3 and TRBJ1-2; a possible D gene is TRBD1 (6 bases). This CDR3 is built from 15 residues. In germline, CDR1 is ENHRY, CDR2 SYGVKD. The germline V and J ends were trimmed by 5 bases and 4 bases, with 17 bases remaining between them. CDR3 sequence: CAISPRGGPSYGYTF. In nucleotides, the CDR3 is TGTGCCATCAGTCCCAGGGGAGGACCGAGCTATGGCTACACCTTC.

The chain joins TRBV7-9 to TRBJ1-1; no firm D call. Trimming took 6 bases from V and 2 from J, leaving 16 bases between them. The CDR3 runs to 15 residues. Germline CDR1 SEHNR, CDR2 FQNEAQ (reference sequence). The CDR3 loop reads CASSQNRALNTEAFF. CDR3 nucleotides: TGTGCCAGCAGTCAAAACCGGGCCCTTAACACTGAAGCTTTCTTT. The variable domain in full, completed from reference TRBV7-9 and TRBJ1-1, reads DTGVSQNPRHKITKRGQNVTFRCDPISEHNRLYWYRQTLGQGPEFLTYFQNEAQLEKSRLLSDRFSAERPKGSFSTLEIQRTEQGDSAMYLCASSQNRALNTEAFFGQGTRLTVV.

Ten or more counts support this clonotype. The chain is built from TRBV7-8 and TRBJ2-7; D is ambiguous. Trimming shortened V by 2 bases and J by 4 bases, and 15 bases separated the two germline ends. Per germline, CDR1 SGHVS and CDR2 FQNEAQ. This CDR3 has 15 amino acids. The CDR3 is CASSLSIPAPYEQYF. CDR3 nucleotide sequence: TGTGCCAGCAGCTTATCTATCCCGGCGCCTTACGAGCAGTACTTC.

The V gene is TRBV4-1, the J gene TRBJ2-3; 8 nucleotides match TRBD2. Germline CDR1 reads MGHRA; CDR2 reads YSYEKL. Unmatched junction bases numbered 9, after V lost 4 bases and J lost 6 bases. CDR3 length: 15 residues. CDR3 loop: CASSPGLGYKDTQYF. CDR3 DNA sequence: TGCGCCAGCAGCCCGGGACTAGGCTACAAGGATACGCAGTATTTT.

V and J are TRBV6-1 and TRBJ1-6; D may be TRBD1 (5 bases). The CDR3 is 14 amino acids. The germline V and J ends were trimmed by 10 bases and 7 bases, with 17 bases remaining between them. Per germline, CDR1 MNHNS and CDR2 SASEGT. CDR3 in amino acids: CATSLDRVNSPLHF. In DNA form, the CDR3 reads TGTGCCACCTCCCTAGACAGAGTCAATTCACCCCTCCACTTT.

At least ten counts were recorded for this clonotype. The chain uses TRBV18 and TRBJ2-5, with D perhaps assigned TRBD1 or TRBD2 (5 bases each). V was cut by 3 bases and J by 2 bases, with 16 bases left in between. The CDR3 is 16 amino acids. CDR1 is KGHSH and CDR2 is LQKENI in the germline V gene. The CDR3 bases are TGTGCCAGCTCACCTTTAAGACAGTCGGGGCAAGAGACCCAGTACTTC. This translates into CASSPLRQSGQETQYF. Filled out from reference TRBV18 and TRBJ2-5, the complete variable domain reads NAGVMQNPRHLVRRRGQEARLRCSPMKGHSHVYWYRQLPEEGLKFMVYLQKENIIDESGMPKERFSAEFPKEGPSILRIQQVVRGDSAAYFCASSPLRQSGQETQYFGPGTRLLVL.

The chain has TRBV12-3 or TRBV12-4 and TRBJ2-7, with D unresolved. V lost 8 bases to trimming and J lost 1 base, with 12 bases between them. This CDR3 region has 13 residues. CDR3 sequence reads: CASSLAESYEQYF. DNA for the CDR3: TGTGCCAGCTCCCTGGCTGAGTCCTACGAGCAGTACTTC.

This clonotype was counted at least ten times. The chain employs TRBV6-2 or TRBV6-3 and TRBJ1-2; 10 bases are a match to TRBD1. Trimming took 3 bases from V and 3 from J; bases not matched to a gene: 10. Germline V gives CDR1 MNHEY, CDR2 SVGEGT. The CDR3 consists of 17 residues. The CDR3 here is CASSYRDRGRLDYGYTF. The CDR3 bases are TGTGCCAGCAGTTATCGAGACAGGGGGCGTCTGGACTATGGCTACACCTTC.

This clonotype was seen only a few times. The chain combines TRBV7-9 with TRBJ1-2; 9 positions match TRBD1. Unmatched junction bases numbered 13, after V lost 5 bases and J lost 9 bases. This CDR3 region has 15 residues. Germline lookup yields CDR1 SEHNR and CDR2 FQNEAQ (reference sequence). CDR3 nucleotide sequence: TGTGCCAGCAGCCTACCCACCGGACAGGGGAGGAGCTACACCTTC. The encoded protein is CASSLPTGQGRSYTF.

This clonotype was found many times. The rearrangement links TRBV6-1 to TRBJ2-7, with 8 bases that match TRBD1. The CDR3 contains 12 residues. The germline CDR1 and CDR2 sequences are MNHNS and SASEGT. V was pared by 5 bases and J by 6 bases, with 3 bases of the junction left unmatched. CDR3 in DNA: TGTGCCAGCAGTCGGACAGGGAGCGAGCAGTACTTC. This translates into CASSRTGSEQYF.

The chain has TRBV28 and TRBJ1-6, with 8 bases that match TRBD1. This CDR3 region has 15 residues. CDR1 is MDHEN, CDR2 SYDVKM, per germline. The J segment lost 12 bases and the V segment lost 3 bases, leaving 10 bases of the junction unmatched. CDR3 residues: CASSFPGRGRVPLHF. The CDR3 DNA reads TGTGCCAGCAGTTTTCCGGGCAGGGGGCGAGTACCCCTCCACTTT.

This clonotype has a count of ten or more. V usage is TRBV20-1 and J usage is TRBJ2-1; TRBD2 aligns across 13 bases. The germline gives CDR1 DFQATT, CDR2 SNEGSKA (reference sequence). The CDR3 runs to 15 residues. With 3 bases clipped from V and 4 bases from J, the junction kept 3 bases outside the gene matches. The CDR3 DNA reads as TGCAGTGCTAGGGGACTAGCGGGGCCTTACAATGAGCAGTTCTTC. It encodes CSARGLAGPYNEQFF.

This clonotype has at least ten counts. V and J are TRBV2 and TRBJ2-5; 10 bases are a match to TRBD2. Germline V gives CDR1 SNHLY, CDR2 FYNNEI. The CDR3 is made up of 17 amino acids. The V and J ends lost 4 bases and 2 bases, in that order; junction bases with no gene match: 10. The CDR3 region has the DNA TGTGCCAGCAGTGGTCCGGAGCGGGGGGGGTATCAAGAGACCCAGTACTTC. Protein: CASSGPERGGYQETQYF.

This clonotype has a count of ten or more. V usage is TRBV29-1 and J usage is TRBJ1-2; the D is unclear. The CDR3 is 10 amino acids. V was cut by 7 bases and J by 6 bases, with 9 bases left in between. Germline V gives CDR1 SQVTM, CDR2 ANQGSEA. CDR3 DNA sequence: TGCAGCGCCCGGGAGGATGGCTACACCTTC. Amino acids: CSAREDGYTF.

This clonotype has more than one count but fewer than ten. V is TRBV9 and J is TRBJ1-2; TRBD1 might be the D (6 bases). Germline CDR1 is SGDLS and CDR2 is YYNGEE. Trimming removed 4 bases at V and 4 bases at J, with 20 bases between. The CDR3 contains 16 residues. CDR3 nucleotides: TGTGCCAGCAGCCCCCAACCTGGGGGGCGAGTCTATGGCTACACCTTC. This codes for CASSPQPGGRVYGYTF.

This clonotype was recorded at least ten times. This chain links TRBV24-1 with TRBJ2-2, with D perhaps TRBD1 or TRBD2 (5 bases each). The CDR3 totals 15 residues. Germline V gene sequence: CDR1 KGHDR, CDR2 SFDVKD. V lost 4 bases and J lost 0, with 8 bases in between. The CDR3 loop reads CATSDPGPNTGELFF. The CDR3 bases are TGTGCCACCAGTGACCCGGGACCGAACACCGGGGAGCTGTTTTTT.

This clonotype was recorded at least ten times. The chain combines TRBV11-2 with TRBJ2-7; 8 positions match TRBD1. Germline V gene data show CDR1 as SGHAT and CDR2 as FQNNGV. This CDR3 is 15 amino acids long. V was clipped by 4 bases and J by 0 bases; unmatched bases: 5. The CDR3 is CASSWDRLSSYEQYF. CDR3 nucleotide sequence: TGTGCCAGCAGCTGGGACAGGTTAAGCTCCTACGAGCAGTACTTC.

This clonotype was seen a handful of times. J is TRBJ1-2 and V is TRBV4-2; D is unclear. V shed 0 bases and J shed 6 bases, with 11 bases lying between them. Germline V gene data show CDR1 as LGHNA and CDR2 as YNFKEQ. The CDR3 length is 14 residues. This CDR3 reads CASSQEEREDGYTF. CDR3 bases: TGTGCCAGCAGCCAAGAAGAAAGGGAGGATGGCTACACCTTC.

The chain has TRBV20-1 and TRBJ1-1; possibly TRBD1 for D (5 bases). The CDR3 sequence is 13 residues long. Germline values: CDR1 DFQATT, CDR2 SNEGSKA (reference sequence). V lost 7 bases and J lost 6, with 18 bases in between. CDR3 DNA sequence: TGCAGTGGGGGAGGGGTGTATGGGGCTGAAGCTTTCTTT. It is translated as CSGGGVYGAEAFF.

This clonotype has at least ten counts. The chain links TRBV28 to TRBJ1-1; D might be TRBD1 (5 bases). Germline-derived CDR1 and CDR2 are MDHEN and SYDVKM. CDR3 length: 12 residues. V shed 7 bases and J shed 10 bases, with 16 bases lying between them. The CDR3, as DNA: TGTGCCAGCACCATAGGGTCCGGGGGAGCTTTCTTT. It yields the protein CASTIGSGGAFF.

This clonotype was recorded a few times. The V gene is TRBV14, the J gene TRBJ2-3; D perhaps matches TRBD1 (6 bases). Germline V gene data show CDR1 as SGHDN and CDR2 as FVKESK. The CDR3 has 12 residues. V gave up 4 bases and J gave up 7 bases, with 9 bases separating them. CDR3 in amino acids: CASSPGHHTQYF. DNA of the CDR3: TGTGCCAGCAGCCCGGGACATCATACGCAGTATTTT.

This clonotype was seen more than once but under ten times. The gene calls are TRBV25-1 and TRBJ2-2; D gene uncertain. Germline CDR1 is MGHDK and CDR2 is SYGVNS. The CDR3 runs to 15 residues. V was cut by 4 bases and J by 5 bases, with 14 bases left in between. This CDR3 is CASSADLGRTGELFF. The CDR3 DNA follows: TGTGCCAGCAGTGCTGACCTAGGCCGGACCGGGGAGCTGTTTTTT.

This clonotype was seen repeatedly, ten times or more. The chain recombines TRBV11-2 with TRBJ2-7, with D maybe TRBD2 (5 bases). Trimming stripped 4 bases from V and 2 bases from J, with 12 bases between. The CDR3 is 14 residues long. The V gene's germline CDR1 is SGHAT and CDR2 FQNNGV. Written as DNA, the CDR3 is TGTGCCAGCAGCTCTACCGGGGTTGCCTACGAGCAGTACTTC. This sequence encodes CASSSTGVAYEQYF.

This chain connects TRBV25-1 to TRBJ2-1, with D possibly matching TRBD2 (5 bases). This CDR3 region has 17 residues. The germline V and J ends were trimmed by 7 bases and 0 bases, with 19 bases remaining between them. Germline assignment: CDR1 MGHDK and CDR2 SYGVNS. The DNA of the CDR3 is TGTGCCAGCACTCAACTGGGGAGTCCCAGCTCCTACAATGAGCAGTTCTTC. Translated, it gives CASTQLGSPSSYNEQFF.

This clonotype was seen many times. CDR3 sequence: CSVGDGTDTQYF. CDR3 sequence (DNA): TGCAGCGTTGGTGACGGAACAGATACGCAGTATTTT. This rearrangement joins TRBV29-1 to TRBJ2-3; D ambiguous. Germline V gives CDR1 SQVTM, CDR2 ANQGSEA. The CDR3 totals 12 residues. Trimming stripped 4 bases from V and 3 bases from J, with 8 bases between.

Comment on this clonotype: With a much larger clone just one base away, this may be a read error. The gene calls are TRBV7-2 and TRBJ1-1; D is undetermined. The CDR3 extends over 14 amino acids. Germline CDR1 SGHTA, CDR2 FQGNSA. The CDR3 DNA reads TGTGCCAGCAACTTAGGAGGGATGAACACTGAAGCTTTCTTT. Translating gives CASNLGGMNTEAFF.

The J gene is TRBJ2-5, the V gene TRBV11-3, with TRBD2 matching 9 bases. In germline, CDR1 is SGHNT, CDR2 YENEEA. This CDR3 has 18 residues. With 1 base clipped from V and 2 bases from J, the junction kept 11 bases outside the gene matches. In DNA form, the CDR3 reads TGTGCCAGCAGCTTAGGGAGCGGGGGGCCCTTACTACAAGAGACCCAGTACTTC. Residues: CASSLGSGGPLLQETQYF.